The 11 T cell receptor beta chains below all came from one sample that was sequenced in a study of T cell repertoires in cytomegalovirus infection. TCRdb passed the reads through MiXCR, listing each CDR3 protein once. This sample yields fewer than 550,000 distinct CDR3 sequences, of which about a quarter are seen a single time; roughly an eighth belongs to the top ten. Material for sequencing was PBMCs. These receptor sequences come from a human donor in good health (CMV status not recorded). Some clones in this sample may be carry-over from other donors' samples.

The chain links TRBV11-2 to TRBJ2-7, with D unresolved. Germline CDR1 is SGHAT and CDR2 is FQNNGV. The CDR3 length is 14 residues. The V end lost 5 bases, the J end lost 0 bases, and 11 bases lay between the germline ends. This CDR3 reads CASSPKVFSYEQYF. In DNA form, the CDR3 reads TGTGCCAGCAGCCCTAAGGTATTCTCCTACGAGCAGTACTTC.

The V and J genes are TRBV12-3 or TRBV12-4 and TRBJ1-5; the match to TRBD1 covers 9 bases. The CDR3 has 17 amino acids. V trimming: 6 bases; J trimming: 2 bases; junction bases outside the gene matches: 11. CDR3 residues: CASSRGTGRGGNQPQHF. The CDR3 coding sequence is TGTGCCAGCAGCCGCGGGACAGGGAGGGGTGGCAATCAGCCCCAGCATTTT.

This chain connects TRBV28 to TRBJ2-3, with D possibly matching TRBD2 (5 bases). Germline CDR1 and CDR2: MDHEN and SYDVKM. This CDR3 spans 16 amino acids. The V end was cut by 1 base, the J end by 4 bases, with 15 bases between. This CDR3 is CASSLLLGPRADTQYF. DNA of the CDR3: TGTGCCAGCAGTTTATTACTGGGTCCGAGGGCAGATACGCAGTATTTT.

V is TRBV6-1 and J is TRBJ2-1; D remains unclear. CDR3 length: 15 amino acids. With 7 bases removed from V and 2 bases from J, the gap between germline ends came to 15 bases. CDR1 MNHNS and CDR2 SASEGT come from the germline V gene. CDR3 in DNA: TGTGCCAGCAAACCTTCGCAGTCAGCCTACAATGAGCAGTTCTTC. Amino acid sequence: CASKPSQSAYNEQFF.

The chain joins TRBV15 to TRBJ1-5; D call uncertain. This CDR3 spans 15 amino acids. The germline gives CDR1 LNHNV, CDR2 YYDKDF (reference sequence). The germline V and J ends were trimmed by 3 bases and 9 bases, with 18 bases remaining between them. CDR3 in DNA: TGTGCCACCAGCAGCGAAAAGGACGGGGTCAGGCCCCAGCATTTT. Translation gives CATSSEKDGVRPQHF.

This clonotype has a count of ten or more. The rearrangement links TRBV7-2 to TRBJ1-5, with 7 positions matching TRBD1. Germline-derived CDR1 and CDR2 are SGHTA and FQGNSA. This CDR3 has 13 residues. V lost 5 bases, J lost 5 bases, and 3 bases stayed unmatched. Here the CDR3 reads CASSETGDQPQHF. CDR3 in DNA: TGTGCCAGCAGCGAAACAGGGGATCAGCCCCAGCATTTT.

This clonotype was counted between two and nine times. The genes are TRBV29-1 and TRBJ2-7; D might be TRBD1 (7 bases). The V end was cut by 6 bases, the J end by 1 base, with 16 bases between. Looked up from germline, CDR1 is SQVTM and CDR2 is ANQGSEA. The CDR3 is 14 amino acids. The CDR3 DNA follows: TGCAGCGTAGCCCGCGGGACAGCGTCCTACGAGCAGTACTTC. Translated: CSVARGTASYEQYF.

This chain joins TRBV27 and TRBJ2-3; TRBD2 is a possible D gene (5 bases). The CDR3 has 16 residues. With 0 bases removed from V and 4 bases from J, the gap between germline ends came to 14 bases. Per germline, CDR1 MNHEY and CDR2 SMNVEV (reference sequence). This CDR3 reads CASSLSPSAGPDTQYF. The CDR3, as DNA: TGTGCCAGCAGTTTATCGCCCAGCGCGGGCCCAGATACGCAGTATTTT.

Points on this clonotype: The CDR3 does not close with the conserved phenylalanine or tryptophan, likely indicating a read error. The chain carries TRBV2 and TRBJ2-1; TRBD1 is a possible D gene (6 bases). Trimming took 3 bases from V and 0 from J, leaving 6 bases between them. The CDR3 is 14 amino acids. CDR1 and CDR2 from the germline V gene are SNHLY and FYNNEI. As DNA, the CDR3 is TGTGCCAGCAGTGAGGACAGCTCCTACAATGAGCAGTTCATC. It translates to CASSEDSSYNEQFI.

Ten or more counts support this clonotype. The chain uses TRBV7-2 and TRBJ1-5, with 11 bases matching TRBD1. With V trimmed by 5 bases and J by 4 bases, 4 bases remained unmatched. Germline CDR1 reads SGHTA; CDR2 reads FQGNSA. The CDR3 spans 15 residues. CDR3 nucleotide sequence: TGTGCCAGCAGCCTGGACAGGGGGCGGAATCAGCCCCAGCATTTT. Its translation is CASSLDRGRNQPQHF. Looking up the rest from reference TRBV7-2 and TRBJ1-5 gives the full variable domain: GAGVSQSPSNKVTEKGKDVELRCDPISGHTALYWYRQSLGQGLEFLIYFQGNSAPDKSGLPSDRFSAERTGGSVSTLTIQRTQQEDSAVYLCASSLDRGRNQPQHFGDGTRLSIL.

The chain employs TRBV5-1 and TRBJ2-1; D is unclear. The CDR3 is made up of 16 amino acids. Germline values: CDR1 SGHRS, CDR2 YFSETQ. V was trimmed by 2 bases and J by 0 bases, leaving 12 bases between them. The CDR3 reads CASSFGGELSYNEQFF. CDR3 nucleotide sequence: TGCGCCAGCAGCTTCGGCGGTGAACTCTCCTACAATGAGCAGTTCTTC.